A single sample gave rise to the 20 T cell receptor beta chains below, sequenced in a study of control samples from healthy donors and cancer patients. Method: immunoSEQ multiplex PCR; TCRdb's copy keeps in-frame clones and lacks some. This sample carries approximately 94,000 clones, approximately 89% of them seen once, and the ten largest clones take around 0.92%. The sample taken for sequencing was blood. These receptors originate from a woman aged 25 to 39 in good health.

V usage is TRBV18 and J usage is TRBJ1-2; 7 nucleotides agree with TRBD1. V gave up 0 bases and J gave up 0 bases; unmatched junction bases: 10. Germline V lookup: CDR1 KGHSH, CDR2 LQKENI. The CDR3 is 18 amino acids. CDR3 sequence reads: CASSPPKTGQYTNYGYTF. The CDR3 DNA reads TGTGCCAGCTCACCACCTAAAACGGGACAGTACACTAACTATGGCTACACCTTC.

This clone was detected only a few times. V gene TRBV5-1 combines with J gene TRBJ2-3; D remains unclear. Germline CDR1 is SGHRS and CDR2 is YFSETQ. V was clipped by 4 bases and J by 2 bases, with 14 bases between them. This CDR3 comprises 15 residues. Here the CDR3 reads CASSPPESDTDTQYF. In DNA form, the CDR3 reads TGCGCCAGCAGCCCACCCGAGTCAGACACAGATACGCAGTATTTT. Filled out from reference TRBV5-1 and TRBJ2-3, the complete variable domain reads KAGVTQTPRYLIKTRGQQVTLSCSPISGHRSVSWYQQTPGQGLQFLFEYFSETQRNKGNFPGRFSGRQFSNSRSEMNVSTLELGDSALYLCASSPPESDTDTQYFGPGTRLTVL.

The chain recombines TRBV21-1 with TRBJ1-2; TRBD1 is the table's D call and was not checked against the DNA. TRBV21-1 has pseudogene status. This CDR3 region has 18 residues. The CDR3 protein is CASSKSLGRGVSPYGYTF. The CDR3 bases are TGTGCCAGCAGCAAAAGTTTGGGCAGGGGGGTCTCTCCTTATGGCTACACCTTC.

This rearrangement joins TRBV27 to TRBJ1-4; the match to TRBD1 covers 7 bases. Germline loops: CDR1 MNHEY, CDR2 SMNVEV (reference sequence). This CDR3 is 16 amino acids long. V shed 4 bases, J shed 8 bases, and the junction held 13 bases outside the gene matches. CDR3 amino acids: CASSSQRQGGLEKLFF. The CDR3, as DNA: TGTGCCAGCAGTTCCCAGCGACAGGGCGGCTTGGAAAAACTGTTTTTT.

The chain combines TRBV5-4 with TRBJ1-1, with D unclear. There are 12 residues in the CDR3. V was pared by 3 bases and J by 11 bases, with 14 bases between. In germline, CDR1 is SGHNT, CDR2 YYREEE (reference sequence). CDR3 bases: TGTGCCAGCAGCTCCCTACCAGAACGGGCTTTCTTT. Its translation: CASSSLPERAFF.

Note on this clone: Different DNA sequences within this sample yield the same CDR3. This chain connects TRBV6-1 to TRBJ1-2; 9 nucleotides line up with TRBD1. Germline loops: CDR1 MNHNS, CDR2 SASEGT. This CDR3 comprises 14 residues. V lost 2 bases to trimming and J lost 8 bases; unmatched junction nucleotides: 6. CDR3: CASSERGDRDGYTF. The CDR3 region has the DNA TGTGCCAGCAGTGAAAGGGGGGACAGGGACGGCTACACCTTC.

The genes are TRBV18 and TRBJ1-1; D perhaps matches TRBD1 (5 bases). Germline loops: CDR1 KGHSH, CDR2 LQKENI. Trimming stripped 1 base from V and 4 bases from J, with 13 bases between. CDR3 length: 15 residues. The CDR3 DNA reads as TGTGCCAGCTCACCACGGGCGGGGAGGGGCACTGAAGCTTTCTTT. This gives the protein CASSPRAGRGTEAFF.

CDR3 amino acids: CASSPPGPMNTEAFF. In nucleotides, the CDR3 is TGTGCCAGCAGCCCCCCGGGACCGATGAACACTGAAGCTTTCTTT. The chain combines TRBV28 with TRBJ1-1, with a tentative D call TRBD1 (5 bases). Germline V gene sequence: CDR1 MDHEN, CDR2 SYDVKM. The CDR3 spans 15 residues. The V gene lost 6 bases and the J gene lost 0 bases, with 14 bases spanning the gap.

This clone is categorized as medium-sized. CDR3 sequence: CASSLAGGLSTEAFF. The CDR3 nucleotides are TGTGCCAGCAGCTTAGCGGGGGGCCTCAGCACTGAAGCTTTCTTT. The chain employs TRBV11-2 and TRBJ1-1, with D possibly being TRBD1 (6 bases). The germline V gene encodes CDR1 SGHAT and CDR2 FQNNGV. This CDR3 spans 15 amino acids. V dropped 1 base and J dropped 4 bases, with 13 bases sitting between them.

The J gene is TRBJ2-1, the V gene TRBV19, with 10 bases fitting TRBD2. Germline values: CDR1 LNHDA, CDR2 SQIVND (reference sequence). The CDR3 sequence is 18 residues long. The trim removed 0 bases at V and 10 bases at J, leaving 15 bases unmatched. The chain's CDR3 is CASSIERPRTSGGGEQFF. The CDR3 coding sequence is TGTGCCAGTAGTATAGAAAGACCCCGGACTAGCGGAGGGGGGGAGCAGTTCTTC.

The genes are TRBV11-2 and TRBJ2-1; 7 bases match TRBD2. CDR1 and CDR2 (germline): SGHAT, FQNNGV. The V segment lost 8 bases and the J segment 1 base; nucleotides outside the gene matches: 8. The CDR3 consists of 15 residues. CDR3 protein: CASRARGGSYNEQFF. CDR3 DNA: TGTGCCAGCCGGGCCCGGGGAGGGTCCTACAATGAGCAGTTCTTC.

The chain joins TRBV5-6 to TRBJ1-1; D is perhaps TRBD1 (6 bases). CDR1 and CDR2 from the germline V gene are SGHDT and YYEEEE. The CDR3 is made up of 13 amino acids. Trimming removed 4 bases from V and 8 bases from J, with 15 bases in between. The CDR3 here is CASSRTGRGEAFF. CDR3 DNA: TGTGCCAGCAGCCGGACGGGGAGGGGGGAAGCTTTCTTT.

This clone was counted a single time. The CDR3: CASSQVLSGLAGTYEQYF. CDR3 bases: TGCGCCAGCAGCCAAGTACTCTCAGGACTAGCGGGAACTTACGAGCAGTACTTC. This chain links TRBV4-1 with TRBJ2-7; 12 nucleotides align to TRBD2. The CDR3 has 18 residues. V lost 1 base, J lost 4 bases, and 11 bases stayed unmatched. The germline V gene encodes CDR1 MGHRA and CDR2 YSYEKL.

The chain is built from TRBV6-5 and TRBJ1-2; D might be TRBD1 (6 bases). V was trimmed by 2 bases and J by 6 bases, leaving 13 bases between them. Germline V gene lookup returns CDR1 MNHEY and CDR2 SVGAGI. There are 14 residues in the CDR3. The CDR3, as DNA: TGTGCCAGCAGTTACACCCGGGACATAAATGGCTACACCTTC. The encoded protein is CASSYTRDINGYTF.

V and J are TRBV6-2 or TRBV6-3 and TRBJ2-1; possibly TRBD2 for D (5 bases). The V end lost 0 bases, the J end lost 7 bases, and 13 bases lay between the germline ends. CDR3 size: 15 residues. In germline, CDR1 is MNHEY, CDR2 SVGEGT. This chain's CDR3 is CASSYSRRAGNEQFF. Here the CDR3 DNA reads TGTGCCAGCAGTTACTCGAGGCGGGCCGGTAATGAGCAGTTCTTC.

V usage is TRBV18 and J usage is TRBJ1-1; tentatively, D is TRBD1 (5 bases). V lost 2 bases, J lost 2 bases, and 15 bases lay in between. This CDR3 is 16 amino acids long. The germline V gene has CDR1 KGHSH and CDR2 LQKENI. The CDR3 loop reads CASSPSPPRVNTEAFF. CDR3 sequence (DNA): TGTGCCAGCTCACCATCGCCCCCCAGGGTAAACACTGAAGCTTTCTTT.

The gene calls are TRBV19 and TRBJ2-7, with TRBD2 identical over 8 bases. This CDR3 region has 13 residues. CDR1 is LNHDA, CDR2 SQIVND, per germline (reference sequence). The V gene end was trimmed by 6 bases and the J gene end by 5 bases; junction bases not matched to a gene: 6. Here the CDR3 reads CASRSTLADEQYF. CDR3 bases: TGTGCCAGTAGGAGCACACTAGCGGACGAGCAGTACTTC.

The V and J genes are TRBV11-2 and TRBJ2-2; TRBD2 matches 9 bases. The CDR3 has 15 residues. Germline trimming cut 5 bases from V and 0 bases from J; bases unmatched to any gene: 1. Germline V gives CDR1 SGHAT, CDR2 FQNNGV. CDR3: CASSRGGANTGELFF. Written as DNA, the CDR3 is TGTGCCAGCAGCCGCGGGGGGGCGAACACCGGGGAGCTGTTTTTT. Filled out from reference TRBV11-2 and TRBJ2-2, the complete variable domain reads EAGVAQSPRYKIIEKRQSVAFWCNPISGHATLYWYQQILGQGPKLLIQFQNNGVVDDSQLPKDRFSAERLKGVDSTLKIQPAKLEDSAVYLCASSRGGANTGELFFGEGSRLTVL.

Comment on this clone: Distinct nucleotide sequences in the sample also encode this CDR3. The chain has TRBV3-1 (or the pseudogene TRBV3-2) and TRBJ2-1, with D perhaps TRBD1 (6 bases). Germline CDR1 reads LGHDT; CDR2 reads YNNKEL (reference sequence). The CDR3 loop spans 15 amino acids. The ends were cut back, 1 base at V and 9 bases at J, with 16 bases in the middle. CDR3: CASSQGGLDSGEQFF. The CDR3 DNA follows: TGTGCCAGCAGCCAAGGGGGGCTAGACTCCGGTGAGCAGTTCTTC.

The chain joins TRBV7-8 to TRBJ2-1; D may match TRBD1 or TRBD2 (5 bases each). This CDR3 spans 16 amino acids. Germline-derived CDR1 and CDR2 are SGHVS and FQNEAQ. V lost 6 bases and J lost 2, with 17 bases in between. Here the CDR3 reads CASRHGRAGPYNEQFF. CDR3 bases: TGTGCCAGCAGGCACGGGCGGGCAGGGCCCTACAATGAGCAGTTCTTC. Combining the CDR3 with reference TRBV7-8 and TRBJ2-1 gives the whole variable domain GAGVSQSPRYKVAKRGQDVALRCDPISGHVSLFWYQQALGQGPEFLTYFQNEAQLDKSGLPSDRFFAERPEGSVSTLKIQRTQQEDSAVYLCASRHGRAGPYNEQFFGPGTRLTVL.